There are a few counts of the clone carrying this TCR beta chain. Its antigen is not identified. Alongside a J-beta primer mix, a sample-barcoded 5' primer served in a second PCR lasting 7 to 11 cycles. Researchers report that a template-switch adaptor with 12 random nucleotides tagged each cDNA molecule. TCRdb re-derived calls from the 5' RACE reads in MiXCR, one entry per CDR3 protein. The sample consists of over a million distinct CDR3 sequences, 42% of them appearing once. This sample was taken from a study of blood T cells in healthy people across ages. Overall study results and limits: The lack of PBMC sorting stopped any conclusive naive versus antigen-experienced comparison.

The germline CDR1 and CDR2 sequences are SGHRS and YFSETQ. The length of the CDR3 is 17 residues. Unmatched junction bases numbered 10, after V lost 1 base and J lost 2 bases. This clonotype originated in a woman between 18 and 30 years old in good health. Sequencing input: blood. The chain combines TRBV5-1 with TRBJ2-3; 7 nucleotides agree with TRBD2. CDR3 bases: TGCGCCAGCAGCTTGTCCAAACTAGCGCTTAACACAGATACGCAGTATTTT. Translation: CASSLSKLALNTDTQYF.